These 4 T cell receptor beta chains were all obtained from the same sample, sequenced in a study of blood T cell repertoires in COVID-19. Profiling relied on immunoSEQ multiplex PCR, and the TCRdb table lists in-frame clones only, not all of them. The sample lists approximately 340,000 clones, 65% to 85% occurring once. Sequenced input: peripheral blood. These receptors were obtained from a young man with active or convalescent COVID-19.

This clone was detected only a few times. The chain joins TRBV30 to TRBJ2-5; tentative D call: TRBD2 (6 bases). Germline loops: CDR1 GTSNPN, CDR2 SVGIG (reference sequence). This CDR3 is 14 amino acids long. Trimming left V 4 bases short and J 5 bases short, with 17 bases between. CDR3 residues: CAWKEGGRSETQYF. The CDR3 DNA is TGTGCCTGGAAGGAAGGTGGGAGGTCGGAGACCCAGTACTTC.

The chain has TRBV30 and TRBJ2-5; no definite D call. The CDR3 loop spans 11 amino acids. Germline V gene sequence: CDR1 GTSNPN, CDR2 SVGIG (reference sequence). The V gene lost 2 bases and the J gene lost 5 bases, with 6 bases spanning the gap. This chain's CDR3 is CAWSLGETQYF. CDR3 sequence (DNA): TGTGCCTGGAGTCTCGGGGAGACCCAGTACTTC.

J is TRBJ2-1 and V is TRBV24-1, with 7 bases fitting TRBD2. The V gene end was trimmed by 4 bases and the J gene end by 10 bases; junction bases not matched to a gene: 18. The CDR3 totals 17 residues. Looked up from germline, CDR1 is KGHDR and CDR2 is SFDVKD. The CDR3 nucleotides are TGTGCCACCAGTGAAGAATGGACCTCCTCCCCGCGGGGGGAGCAGTTCTTC. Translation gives CATSEEWTSSPRGEQFF.

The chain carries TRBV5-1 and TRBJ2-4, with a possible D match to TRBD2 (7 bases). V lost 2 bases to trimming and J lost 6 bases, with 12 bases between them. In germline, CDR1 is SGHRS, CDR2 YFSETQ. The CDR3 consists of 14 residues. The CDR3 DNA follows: TGCGCCAGCAGCTTAAGGGGAGGGGGAAACATTCAGTACTTC. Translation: CASSLRGGGNIQYF.